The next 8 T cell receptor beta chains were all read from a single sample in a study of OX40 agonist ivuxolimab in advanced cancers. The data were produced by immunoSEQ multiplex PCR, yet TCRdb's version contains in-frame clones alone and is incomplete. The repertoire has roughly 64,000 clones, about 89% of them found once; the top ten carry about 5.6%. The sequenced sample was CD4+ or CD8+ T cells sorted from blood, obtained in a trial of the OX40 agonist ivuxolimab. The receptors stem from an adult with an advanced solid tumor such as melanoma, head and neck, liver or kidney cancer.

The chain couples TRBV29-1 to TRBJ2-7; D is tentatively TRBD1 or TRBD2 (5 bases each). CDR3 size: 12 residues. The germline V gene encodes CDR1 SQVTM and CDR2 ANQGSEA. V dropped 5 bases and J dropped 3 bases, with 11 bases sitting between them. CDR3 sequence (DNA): TGCAGCGTTTCTATGGGGGTCTACGAGCAGTACTTC. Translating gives CSVSMGVYEQYF.

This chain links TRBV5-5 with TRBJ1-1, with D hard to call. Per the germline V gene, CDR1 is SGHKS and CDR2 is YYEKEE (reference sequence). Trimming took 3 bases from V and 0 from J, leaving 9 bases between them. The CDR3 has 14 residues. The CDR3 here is CASSSQRMNTEAFF. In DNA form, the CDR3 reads TGTGCCAGCAGCTCCCAAAGGATGAACACTGAAGCTTTCTTT.

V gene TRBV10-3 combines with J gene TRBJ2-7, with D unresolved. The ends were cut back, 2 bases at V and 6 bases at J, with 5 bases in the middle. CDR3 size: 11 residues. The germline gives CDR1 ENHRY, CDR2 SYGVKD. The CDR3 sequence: CAISELGEQYF. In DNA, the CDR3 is TGTGCCATCAGTGAGCTTGGCGAGCAGTACTTC.

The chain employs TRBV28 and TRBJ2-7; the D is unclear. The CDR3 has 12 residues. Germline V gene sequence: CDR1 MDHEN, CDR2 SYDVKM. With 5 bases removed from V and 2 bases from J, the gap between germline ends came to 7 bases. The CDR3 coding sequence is TGTGCCAGCAGTACTATACCCTACGAGCAGTACTTC. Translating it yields CASSTIPYEQYF.

CDR3 in amino acids: CASGTGGSYTQYF. The CDR3 region has the DNA TGCGCCAGCGGAACAGGGGGCTCCTATACGCAGTATTTT. This chain uses TRBV10-1 with TRBJ2-3; 9 bases map to TRBD1. CDR3 length equals 13 residues. Germline CDR1 reads WNHNN; CDR2 reads SYGVQD (reference sequence). V was pared by 8 bases and J by 7 bases, with 7 bases of the junction left unmatched.

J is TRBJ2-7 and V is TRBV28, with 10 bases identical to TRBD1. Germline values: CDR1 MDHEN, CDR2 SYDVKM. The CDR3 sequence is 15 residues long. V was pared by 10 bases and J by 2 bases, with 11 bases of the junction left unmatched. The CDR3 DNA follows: TGTGCCACCTCCCTTTCTGGACAGGGGGCCTACGAGCAGTACTTC. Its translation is CATSLSGQGAYEQYF.

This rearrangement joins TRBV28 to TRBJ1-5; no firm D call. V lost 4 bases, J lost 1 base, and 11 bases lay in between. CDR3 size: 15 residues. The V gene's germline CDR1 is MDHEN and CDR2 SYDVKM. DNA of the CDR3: TGTGCCAGCAGTTCCTCACGGGGAAGCAATCAGCCCCAGCATTTT. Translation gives CASSSSRGSNQPQHF.

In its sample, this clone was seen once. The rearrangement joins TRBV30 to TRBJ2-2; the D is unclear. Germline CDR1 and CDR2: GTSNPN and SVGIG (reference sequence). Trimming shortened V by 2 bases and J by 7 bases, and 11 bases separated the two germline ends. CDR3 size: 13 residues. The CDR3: CAWSQSKNGELFF. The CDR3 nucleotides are TGTGCCTGGAGTCAATCTAAGAACGGGGAGCTGTTTTTT.